These 17 T cell receptor beta chains originate from one sample sequenced in a study of cytomegalovirus exposure and HLA in healthy donors. Primers: 60 Vbeta forward and 13 Jbeta reverse. Profiling relied on immunoSEQ multiplex PCR, and the TCRdb table lists in-frame clones only, not all of them. The sample lists over 150,000 clones, 65% to 85% occurring once. The sequenced sample consisted of PBMCs. Receptor source: a woman in her twenties or thirties in good health and CMV-seropositive.

The rearrangement uses TRBV9 and TRBJ2-7; 9 bases match TRBD2. This CDR3 is built from 15 residues. V lost 5 bases, J lost 3 bases, and 9 bases stayed unmatched. Per germline, CDR1 SGDLS and CDR2 YYNGEE. CDR3: CASSGSSGGNYEQYF. CDR3 coding DNA: TGTGCCAGCAGTGGCAGTAGCGGGGGTAACTACGAGCAGTACTTC.

This chain joins TRBV29-1 and TRBJ2-1, with a weak D call TRBD2 (5 bases). The CDR3 loop spans 12 amino acids. Per the germline V gene, CDR1 is SQVTM and CDR2 is ANQGSEA. V lost 4 bases and J lost 4, with 8 bases in between. The CDR3 reads CSVVRGYNEQFF. The CDR3 DNA reads TGCAGCGTTGTCCGGGGATACAATGAGCAGTTCTTC.

This chain uses TRBV2 with TRBJ1-5; D remains unclear. CDR1 and CDR2 (germline): SNHLY, FYNNEI. The V end lost 3 bases, the J end lost 3 bases, and 6 bases lay between the germline ends. This CDR3 spans 13 amino acids. DNA of the CDR3: TGTGCCAGCAGTGAGGAGGTCAATCAGCCCCAGCATTTT. The encoded protein is CASSEEVNQPQHF.

The rearrangement joins TRBV29-1 to TRBJ2-5, with TRBD2 as a possible D gene (6 bases). The V end lost 3 bases, the J end lost 2 bases, and 22 bases lay between the germline ends. The germline CDR1 and CDR2 sequences are SQVTM and ANQGSEA. CDR3 length: 17 residues. Here the CDR3 DNA reads TGCAGCGTTGATATCAGGCCGAGAGTAGCGGATCAAGAGACCCAGTACTTC. This codes for CSVDIRPRVADQETQYF.

The CDR3 region is CATSRDSRRQVPNQPQHF. The CDR3 DNA sequence: TGTGCCACCAGCAGAGATTCGAGACGACAGGTCCCTAATCAGCCCCAGCATTTT. J is TRBJ1-5 and V is TRBV15, with D perhaps matching TRBD1 (6 bases). V was clipped by 0 bases and J by 4 bases, with 19 bases between them. This CDR3 region has 18 residues. Germline loops: CDR1 LNHNV, CDR2 YYDKDF (reference sequence).

This sequence joins TRBV27 and TRBJ2-7; 9 nucleotides align to TRBD1. CDR1 and CDR2 from the germline V gene are MNHEY and SMNVEV (reference sequence). The CDR3 sequence is 13 residues long. Trimming took 5 bases from V and 5 from J; bases not matched to a gene: 4. CDR3 protein: CASSHRGLNEQYF. The CDR3 DNA reads as TGTGCCAGCAGTCACAGGGGGCTCAACGAGCAGTACTTC.

The V and J genes are TRBV7-9 and TRBJ1-5; no firm D call. CDR1 and CDR2 (germline): SEHNR, FQNEAQ (reference sequence). Trimming took 4 bases from V and 0 from J, leaving 7 bases between them. CDR3 length: 14 residues. CDR3 loop: CASSSRYSNQPQHF. As DNA, the CDR3 is TGTGCCAGCAGCTCGAGATATAGCAATCAGCCCCAGCATTTT.

This sequence joins TRBV5-1 and TRBJ2-5, with TRBD1 matching 7 bases. Germline V gene data show CDR1 as SGHRS and CDR2 as YFSETQ. Trimming cost V 0 bases and J 4 bases; bases outside gene matches: 9. The CDR3 consists of 16 residues. This CDR3 is CASSLDGTAGPETQYF. In nucleotides, the CDR3 is TGCGCCAGCAGCTTGGATGGGACAGCCGGCCCAGAGACCCAGTACTTC.

CDR3 DNA sequence: TGTGCCAGCTCACCCCCATCCATAGATACGCAGTATTTT. Protein product: CASSPPSIDTQYF. The rearrangement joins TRBV18 to TRBJ2-3, with D unresolved. V was shortened by 3 bases and J by 5 bases, with 9 bases between the two germline ends. The germline V gene has CDR1 KGHSH and CDR2 LQKENI. The CDR3 is made up of 13 amino acids.

The chain carries TRBV15 and TRBJ1-2; D is unclear. The CDR3 consists of 17 residues. Trimming took off 1 base at V and 4 bases at J, with 19 bases between the two ends. Germline V gene sequence: CDR1 LNHNV, CDR2 YYDKDF (reference sequence). The CDR3 coding sequence is TGTGCCACCAGCAGAGCTTTAGGGAGGGAGGCCGTCTATGGCTACACCTTC. It specifies CATSRALGREAVYGYTF. Based on the CDR3 plus reference TRBV15 and TRBJ1-2, the full variable domain is DAMVIQNPRYQVTQFGKPVTLSCSQTLNHNVMYWYQQKSSQAPKLLFHYYDKDFNNEADTPDNFQSRRPNTSFCFLDIRSPGLGDTAMYLCATSRALGREAVYGYTFGSGTRLTVV.

The chain uses TRBV4-3 and TRBJ1-1; 9 bases line up with TRBD1. V lost 2 bases to trimming and J lost 9 bases; unmatched junction nucleotides: 10. The germline V gene has CDR1 LGHNA and CDR2 YSLEER. The CDR3 runs to 15 residues. The CDR3 here is CASSQPTGGKVKAFF. CDR3 nucleotides: TGCGCCAGCAGCCAACCGACAGGGGGGAAAGTGAAAGCTTTCTTT.

V gene TRBV7-9 combines with J gene TRBJ2-1, with 7 bases aligning to TRBD1. The V segment lost 1 base and the J segment 9 bases; nucleotides outside the gene matches: 3. Germline V lookup: CDR1 SEHNR, CDR2 FQNEAQ (reference sequence). The CDR3 length is 13 residues. The CDR3 DNA reads as TGTGCCAGCAGCTTAGGGGACAGACGTGAGCAGTTCTTC. This encodes CASSLGDRREQFF.

CDR3 bases: TGTGCCAGCTCACCGACAGGGATGCCCTCCTACGAGCAGTACTTC. Protein product: CASSPTGMPSYEQYF. V and J are TRBV18 and TRBJ2-7; TRBD1 agrees at 7 bases. V was clipped by 3 bases and J by 0 bases; unmatched bases: 5. Germline values: CDR1 KGHSH, CDR2 LQKENI. This CDR3 has 15 residues.

The V and J genes are TRBV28 and TRBJ1-2; D remains unclear. The CDR3 runs to 14 residues. Looked up from germline, CDR1 is MDHEN and CDR2 is SYDVKM. The ends were cut back, 8 bases at V and 1 base at J, with 14 bases in the middle. CDR3 DNA: TGTGCCAGCGCGGAATCCTACGATAACTATGGCTACACCTTC. Translation gives CASAESYDNYGYTF.

The V call is TRBV28, the J call TRBJ2-7; no firm D call. CDR3 length equals 12 residues. CDR1 is MDHEN and CDR2 is SYDVKM in the germline V gene. V shed 3 bases and J shed 3 bases, with 6 bases lying between them. CDR3 loop: CASSFQNYEQYF. The CDR3 DNA is TGTGCCAGCAGTTTCCAAAACTACGAGCAGTACTTC.

The chain recombines TRBV15 with TRBJ1-5; no clear D. The CDR3 has 11 amino acids. With 4 bases removed from V and 6 bases from J, the gap between germline ends came to 4 bases. Germline CDR1 reads LNHNV; CDR2 reads YYDKDF (reference sequence). The CDR3 is CATSNGQPQHF. CDR3 sequence (DNA): TGTGCCACCAGCAACGGTCAGCCCCAGCATTTT. The whole variable domain, remainder taken from reference TRBV15 and TRBJ1-5, is DAMVIQNPRYQVTQFGKPVTLSCSQTLNHNVMYWYQQKSSQAPKLLFHYYDKDFNNEADTPDNFQSRRPNTSFCFLDIRSPGLGDTAMYLCATSNGQPQHFGDGTRLSIL.

V and J are TRBV5-4 and TRBJ2-7; D is perhaps TRBD1 (6 bases). Germline assignment: CDR1 SGHNT and CDR2 YYREEE (reference sequence). The CDR3 spans 11 residues. V dropped 10 bases and J dropped 7 bases, with 15 bases sitting between them. CDR3 bases: TGTGCCGGGGTACAGGGAAAAGAGCAGTACTTC. Amino acid sequence: CAGVQGKEQYF.